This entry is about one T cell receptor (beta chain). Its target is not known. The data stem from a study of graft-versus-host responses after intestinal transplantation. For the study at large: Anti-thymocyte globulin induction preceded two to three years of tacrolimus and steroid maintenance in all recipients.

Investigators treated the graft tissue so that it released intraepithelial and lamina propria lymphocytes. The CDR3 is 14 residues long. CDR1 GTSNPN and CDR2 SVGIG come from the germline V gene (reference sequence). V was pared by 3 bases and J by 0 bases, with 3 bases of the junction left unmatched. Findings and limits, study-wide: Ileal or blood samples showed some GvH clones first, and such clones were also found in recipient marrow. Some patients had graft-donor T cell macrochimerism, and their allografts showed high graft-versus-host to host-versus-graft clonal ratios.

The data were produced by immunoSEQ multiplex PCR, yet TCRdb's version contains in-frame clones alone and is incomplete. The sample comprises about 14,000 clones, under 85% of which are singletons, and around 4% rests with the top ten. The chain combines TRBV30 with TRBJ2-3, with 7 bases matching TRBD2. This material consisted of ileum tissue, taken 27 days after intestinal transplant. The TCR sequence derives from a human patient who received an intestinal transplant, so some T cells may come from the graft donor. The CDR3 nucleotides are TGTGCCTGGAGGGGGGGGTTGAGCACAGATACGCAGTATTTT. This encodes CAWRGGLSTDTQYF. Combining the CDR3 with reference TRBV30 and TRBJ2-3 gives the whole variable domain SQTIHQWPATLVQPVGSPLSLECTVEGTSNPNLYWYRQAAGRGLQLLFYSVGIGQISSEVPQNLSASRPQDRQFILSSKKLLLSDSGFYLCAWRGGLSTDTQYFGPGTRLTVL.